This T cell receptor (beta chain) was found in a study of PD-L1 blockade in urothelial cancer. For the study at large: Between 0 and 3 chemotherapy regimens preceded treatment for each patient. T cells numbered a median of approximately 130,000 in the blood samples. Study outcomes and limitations: Tumor-associated TCR clones expanded more in blood at 3 weeks in patients with durable benefit.

Profiling relied on immunoSEQ multiplex PCR, and the TCRdb table lists in-frame clones only, not all of them. The sample consists of approximately 40,000 clones, 75% to 90% of them appearing once. Germline V gives CDR1 MNHNY, CDR2 SVGAGI (reference sequence). Trimming took off 5 bases at V and 3 bases at J, with 14 bases between the two ends. CDR3 length: 14 residues. Comment on this clone: The antigen remains unidentified.

Time point noted: peripheral blood 6 weeks after treatment start. V and J are TRBV6-6 and TRBJ2-7; D perhaps matches TRBD2 (6 bases). This TCR was sampled from a man aged 55 to 70 with urothelial cancer. Sequenced here: PBMCs, sampled around atezolizumab (anti-PD-L1) treatment. The CDR3 nucleotides are TGTGCCAGCAGTGGCGGCGGGACTCACTACGAGCAGTACTTC. Translation: CASSGGGTHYEQYF.